This T cell receptor beta chain was retrieved from a study of blood T cell repertoires in COVID-19. Study as a whole: PBMCs, B-cell-depleted T cells, or T cells provided the cDNA or gDNA that made up the material.

CDR1 LGHDT and CDR2 YNNKEL come from the germline V gene (reference sequence). V lost 8 bases, J lost 3 bases, and 7 bases stayed unmatched. This CDR3 spans 13 amino acids. Participants were aged about 18 to 90 years, lived in some 23 US areas, and enrolled virtually. Clinical histories supplied by participants themselves formed the basis of cohort assignment. The repertoire was sequenced with immunoSEQ multiplex PCR; TCRdb's copy has only in-frame clones and lacks some. The data contain 260,000 or so clones, 75% to 90% of them singletons. This sequence was found in a woman between 45 and 60 years old who had recovered from COVID-19. Sequencing input: PBMCs or T cells enriched from blood (not recorded which). V usage is TRBV3-1 (or the pseudogene TRBV3-2) and J usage is TRBJ2-7, with TRBD1 matching 7 bases. The CDR3 protein is CASGYNRGYEQYF. DNA of the CDR3: TGTGCCAGCGGATACAACAGGGGCTACGAGCAGTACTTC.